This is a list of T cell receptor beta chains from one sample in a study of molecular identifiers for immune sequencing clone quantification. TCRdb called the PCR reads again in MiXCR, with one record for every CDR3 protein. The sample lists 400,000 to 600,000 distinct CDR3 sequences, around 23% occurring once. Sequencing was performed on naive CD8+ T cells from blood, with Jurkat cell RNA spiked in. The receptors come from a human donor in good health. Some libraries in this study had Jurkat cell RNA spiked in. Each CDR3 is given with its conserved first and last residue. Each record gives: V gene, CDR3 protein.

v_gene: TRBV4-3
CDR3aa: CASSPDRGNSPLHF

v_gene: TRBV3-1
CDR3aa: CASSHAEDRGTDTQYF

v_gene: TRBV7-6
CDR3aa: CASSLALGGYYEQYF

v_gene: TRBV4-3
CDR3aa: CASSQGSLYNEQFF

v_gene: TRBV11-1
CDR3aa: CASSFRDFQEAQYF

v_gene: TRBV30
CDR3aa: CAWTPPEAIDTQYF

v_gene: TRBV7-7
CDR3aa: CASSRGDRRVNTEAFF

v_gene: TRBV24-1
CDR3aa: CATSGGGSYSEQFF

v_gene: TRBV7-9
CDR3aa: CASRPSNTEAFF

v_gene: TRBV19
CDR3aa: CASSIRTGGIYEQYF

v_gene: TRBV3-1
CDR3aa: CASSQTQGFQPQHF

v_gene: TRBV7-9
CDR3aa: CASSLGLGSISTQYF

v_gene: TRBV29-1
CDR3aa: CSVAAMNTGELFF

v_gene: TRBV6-5
CDR3aa: CASRGTDEAFF

v_gene: TRBV4-2
CDR3aa: CASSQGKGGITDTQYF

v_gene: TRBV2
CDR3aa: CASRTSGTYEQYF

v_gene: TRBV12-3/TRBV12-4
CDR3aa: CASSNQTGRNDEQFF

v_gene: TRBV5-5
CDR3aa: CASSLVGAGLEKLFF

v_gene: TRBV27
CDR3aa: CASRYRAGYQPQHF

v_gene: TRBV10-3
CDR3aa: CATLAESADTQYF

v_gene: TRBV6-2/TRBV6-3
CDR3aa: CASSYSSGSARMEAEAFF

v_gene: TRBV3-1
CDR3aa: CASGQVGVGGSPLHF

v_gene: TRBV7-9
CDR3aa: CASSLNLRDSEAFF

v_gene: TRBV29-1
CDR3aa: CSVEAAFNEKLFF

v_gene: TRBV9
CDR3aa: CASSVEGLAGGSEQYF

v_gene: TRBV2
CDR3aa: CAGRGEPGLATDTQYF

v_gene: TRBV19
CDR3aa: CASSIQGAYEQYF

v_gene: TRBV12-5
CDR3aa: CASGSSMVQDWDENPNEKLFF

v_gene: TRBV14
CDR3aa: CASSQDMGGLSTDTQYF

v_gene: TRBV27
CDR3aa: CASKILTAATNEKLFF

v_gene: TRBV9
CDR3aa: CASSVESRRSTDTQYF

v_gene: TRBV7-9
CDR3aa: CASGLNFNYGYTF

v_gene: TRBV2
CDR3aa: CASSASRQSYYGYTF

v_gene: TRBV4-3
CDR3aa: CASSPNAGTPSNQPQHF

v_gene: TRBV7-6
CDR3aa: CASSLDIPKGHSNQPQHF

v_gene: TRBV4-2
CDR3aa: CASSQEYTDTGELFF

v_gene: TRBV6-2/TRBV6-3
CDR3aa: CASTLSPTGELFF

v_gene: TRBV7-6
CDR3aa: CASSFPTSGENTDTQYF

v_gene: TRBV27
CDR3aa: CASSSHRVGEQYF

v_gene: TRBV28
CDR3aa: CASSFVAGDTDTQYF

v_gene: TRBV7-9
CDR3aa: CASSGGPVEQYF

v_gene: TRBV9
CDR3aa: CASSVDQVGNTEAFF

v_gene: TRBV13
CDR3aa: CASSLDLGGTAQETQYF

v_gene: TRBV18
CDR3aa: CASSQGTGVNTGAFF

v_gene: TRBV4-3
CDR3aa: CASKKRTEAFF

v_gene: TRBV5-6
CDR3aa: CASTPFQGNTEAFF

v_gene: TRBV4-1
CDR3aa: CASSPKAGTDYGYTF

v_gene: TRBV11-2
CDR3aa: CASSSATSGNEQFF

v_gene: TRBV30
CDR3aa: CAWSPGTSIYYEQYF

v_gene: TRBV4-3
CDR3aa: CASSQGVSNTGELFF